These 32 T cell receptor beta chains originate from one sample sequenced in a study of PD-1 blockade in classical Hodgkin lymphoma. Clones were read by immunoSEQ multiplex PCR, and TCRdb kept only the in-frame ones, dropping some. The sample yields about 97,000 clones, around 80% seen once. The patients all showed relapse after autologous stem cell transplantation, while their brentuximab vedotin exposure varied. Sequencing was performed on peripheral blood mononuclear cells (PBMCs), taken at baseline. The receptors come from a human donor with classical Hodgkin lymphoma.

This chain joins TRBV7-2 and TRBJ2-2, with D perhaps TRBD2 (6 bases). The CDR3 length is 16 residues. Trimming pared 4 bases from V and 4 bases from J, leaving 16 bases between. The germline V gene encodes CDR1 SGHTA and CDR2 FQGNSA. The CDR3 region has the DNA TGTGCCAGCAGCTCGGCCGGGACTTTGAGCACCGGGGAGCTGTTTTTT. Protein: CASSSAGTLSTGELFF.

This clone was recorded only once. V gene TRBV10-3 combines with J gene TRBJ2-2; 8 bases map to TRBD2. The CDR3 totals 14 residues. Trimming removed 5 bases from V and 7 bases from J; junction bases left unmatched: 6. Per the germline V gene, CDR1 is ENHRY and CDR2 is SYGVKD. The CDR3 protein is CAISRTSPDGELFF. CDR3 bases: TGTGCCATCAGTAGGACTAGCCCCGACGGGGAGCTGTTTTTT.

This sequence joins TRBV7-9 and TRBJ1-1; a possible D gene is TRBD1 (6 bases). Germline CDR1 SEHNR, CDR2 FQNEAQ (reference sequence). This CDR3 contains 13 residues. V was pared by 6 bases and J by 1 base, with 9 bases between. The CDR3 coding sequence is TGTGCCAGCAGAGAGACAGGGAACACTGAAGCTTTCTTT. It translates to CASRETGNTEAFF.

This clone was observed a few times. This chain links TRBV7-2 with TRBJ1-2; TRBD1 might be the D (6 bases). This CDR3 comprises 15 residues. The germline V gene encodes CDR1 SGHTA and CDR2 FQGNSA. Trimming left V 4 bases short and J 4 bases short, with 16 bases between. The DNA of the CDR3 is TGTGCCAGCAGCTCGAGGGGGGGGGAACCCTATGGCTACACCTTC. Its translation: CASSSRGGEPYGYTF.

The chain combines TRBV19 with TRBJ2-7, with TRBD1 matching over 7 bases. The CDR3 totals 14 residues. The trim removed 4 bases at V and 6 bases at J, leaving 9 bases unmatched. In germline, CDR1 is LNHDA, CDR2 SQIVND (reference sequence). CDR3 residues: CASSKPVSGGEQYF. CDR3 coding DNA: TGTGCCAGTAGTAAACCCGTTTCAGGGGGCGAGCAGTACTTC. The variable domain in full, with the rest retrieved from reference TRBV19 and TRBJ2-7, is DGGITQSPKYLFRKEGQNVTLSCEQNLNHDAMYWYRQDPGQGLRLIYYSQIVNDFQKGDIAEGYSVSREKKESFPLTVTSAQKNPTAFYLCASSKPVSGGEQYFGPGTRLTVT.

The V gene is TRBV18, the J gene TRBJ1-2; 9 bases are a match to TRBD1. CDR3 length equals 15 residues. The germline CDR1 and CDR2 sequences are KGHSH and LQKENI. The trim removed 6 bases at V and 5 bases at J, leaving 10 bases unmatched. CDR3 DNA: TGTGCCAGCTCTGGGACAGGGCGCGATTTTTATGGCTACACCTTC. Translating gives CASSGTGRDFYGYTF.

This clone was counted at least ten times. CDR3 region: CASSHTPPLSKAFF. In DNA form, the CDR3 reads TGTGCCAGCAGCCACACACCGCCCCTGTCCAAGGCTTTCTTT. This chain uses TRBV14 with TRBJ1-1; no clear D gene. The length of the CDR3 is 14 residues. Trimming shortened V by 3 bases and J by 11 bases, and 19 bases separated the two germline ends. Germline V gives CDR1 SGHDN, CDR2 FVKESK.

The gene calls are TRBV10-2 and TRBJ1-1; D is perhaps TRBD1 (5 bases). The ends were cut back, 6 bases at V and 1 base at J, with 18 bases in the middle. CDR1 WSHSY and CDR2 SAAADI come from the germline V gene. The CDR3 spans 16 residues. CDR3 DNA sequence: TGCGCCAGCAGGACCGTGGTTGGGGGGGGGAACACTGAAGCTTTCTTT. This sequence encodes CASRTVVGGGNTEAFF.

CDR3 region: CASTGGGPGEQFF. DNA of the CDR3: TGTGCCAGCACTGGTGGCGGCCCAGGAGAGCAGTTCTTC. The chain employs TRBV7-3 and TRBJ2-1; D remains unclear. Germline V lookup: CDR1 SGHTA, CDR2 FQGTGA. This CDR3 contains 13 residues. Trimming pared 7 bases from V and 10 bases from J, leaving 17 bases between.

The chain couples TRBV5-1 to TRBJ1-1, with D uncertain. With 8 bases removed from V and 4 bases from J, the gap between germline ends came to 18 bases. The length of the CDR3 is 14 residues. Germline values: CDR1 SGHRS, CDR2 YFSETQ. DNA of the CDR3: TGCGCCAGTACCTCTGATGGGAGGATCACTGAAGCTTTCTTT. Translated, it gives CASTSDGRITEAFF.

A word on this clone: This sample also contains other DNA sequences that code for the same CDR3. The chain has TRBV5-4 and TRBJ1-2, with D perhaps TRBD1 (5 bases). Germline values: CDR1 SGHNT, CDR2 YYREEE (reference sequence). With 0 bases removed from V and 7 bases from J, the gap between germline ends came to 10 bases. This CDR3 comprises 13 residues. CDR3 loop: CASSLAGSPGYTF. The DNA for the CDR3 is TGTGCCAGCAGCTTGGCAGGGTCTCCTGGCTACACCTTC.

J is TRBJ2-7 and V is TRBV29-1, with 11 bases matching TRBD1. The CDR3 sequence is 13 residues long. V was clipped by 7 bases and J by 6 bases; unmatched bases: 8. Per the germline V gene, CDR1 is SQVTM and CDR2 is ANQGSEA. Here the CDR3 DNA reads TGCAGCGCCCTGACCGGGACAGGGGGCGAGCAGTACTTC. Amino acids: CSALTGTGGEQYF.

The chain employs TRBV30 and TRBJ2-5; no definite D call. Germline V lookup: CDR1 GTSNPN, CDR2 SVGIG (reference sequence). Trimming stripped 0 bases from V and 1 base from J, with 12 bases between. The length of the CDR3 is 15 residues. The CDR3: CAWSVSSASQETQYF. CDR3 bases: TGTGCCTGGAGTGTCTCCTCAGCAAGCCAAGAGACCCAGTACTTC.

The V and J genes are TRBV30 and TRBJ2-1; D possibly corresponds to TRBD2 (6 bases). Germline V gene lookup returns CDR1 GTSNPN and CDR2 SVGIG (reference sequence). The germline V and J ends were trimmed by 1 base and 0 bases, with 10 bases remaining between them. The CDR3 consists of 15 residues. CDR3 loop: CAWSGGDRSYNEQFF. CDR3 nucleotides: TGTGCCTGGAGTGGCGGGGACCGCTCCTACAATGAGCAGTTCTTC.

The V gene is TRBV5-8, the J gene TRBJ1-2; TRBD1 matches 10 bases. The V segment lost 1 base and the J segment 7 bases; nucleotides outside the gene matches: 10. The CDR3 has 16 residues. The V gene's germline CDR1 is SGHTS and CDR2 YDEGEE. The CDR3 coding sequence is TGTGCCAGCAGCTTGTATGGACAGGGGGATTATCGTGGCTACACCTTC. Translated: CASSLYGQGDYRGYTF. Complete variable domain (other parts from reference TRBV5-8 and TRBJ1-2): EAGVTQSPTHLIKTRGQQATLRCSPISGHTSVYWYQQALGLGLQFLLWYDEGEERNRGNFPPRFSGRQFPNYSSELNVNALELEDSALYLCASSLYGQGDYRGYTFGSGTRLTVV.

Judged by abundance, this clone is medium-sized. The chain joins TRBV25-1 to TRBJ2-7, with D possibly TRBD2 on 6 matching bases. Trimming took off 2 bases at V and 5 bases at J, with 13 bases between the two ends. The CDR3 spans 14 residues. CDR1 is MGHDK, CDR2 SYGVNS, per germline. In DNA form, the CDR3 reads TGTGCCAGCAGTGAAGGGGAGGCTTCCCACGAGCAGTACTTC. Its protein product is CASSEGEASHEQYF.

This rearrangement joins TRBV19 to TRBJ1-1, with a tentative D call TRBD1 (5 bases). The CDR3 is made up of 14 amino acids. V lost 3 bases and J 1 base, leaving 9 bases between the germline ends. Germline V gene data show CDR1 as LNHDA and CDR2 as SQIVND (reference sequence). CDR3 protein: CASSIVGANTEAFF. In DNA, the CDR3 is TGTGCCAGTAGTATCGTCGGGGCGAACACTGAAGCTTTCTTT.

This chain uses TRBV7-2 with TRBJ1-5; D call uncertain. Trimming took 1 base from V and 7 from J, leaving 11 bases between them. This CDR3 is built from 14 residues. Germline V gives CDR1 SGHTA, CDR2 FQGNSA. The CDR3 loop is CASSLVLGQQPQHF. In DNA, the CDR3 is TGTGCCAGCAGCTTAGTATTGGGCCAGCAGCCCCAGCATTTT.

This clone was detected only once. The V call is TRBV29-1, the J call TRBJ1-1, with 8 bases fitting TRBD1. The CDR3 is made up of 15 amino acids. In germline, CDR1 is SQVTM, CDR2 ANQGSEA. Trimming cost V 6 bases and J 4 bases; bases outside gene matches: 13. Here the CDR3 DNA reads TGCAGCGTCGGTCAGGCAGGGGGCGCGAGCACTGAAGCTTTCTTT. Translated, it gives CSVGQAGGASTEAFF.

The chain employs TRBV15 and TRBJ1-1; D is uncertain. The CDR3 runs 15 residues. Trimming took off 3 bases at V and 0 bases at J, with 11 bases between the two ends. CDR1 and CDR2 from the germline V gene are LNHNV and YYDKDF (reference sequence). The CDR3: CATSSRMSLNTEAFF. The CDR3 bases are TGTGCCACCAGCAGCAGGATGAGCTTGAACACTGAAGCTTTCTTT. The full variable domain, rest sourced from reference TRBV15 and TRBJ1-1, is DAMVIQNPRYQVTQFGKPVTLSCSQTLNHNVMYWYQQKSSQAPKLLFHYYDKDFNNEADTPDNFQSRRPNTSFCFLDIRSPGLGDTAMYLCATSSRMSLNTEAFFGQGTRLTVV.

The genes are TRBV9 and TRBJ1-2; no clear D. Trimming left V 5 bases short and J 4 bases short, with 21 bases between. This CDR3 is built from 16 residues. Germline CDR1 and CDR2: SGDLS and YYNGEE. CDR3 region: CASSRSLERSSYGYTF. As DNA, the CDR3 is TGTGCCAGCAGTCGTTCTCTGGAACGGAGCAGCTATGGCTACACCTTC.

The chain has TRBV6-1 and TRBJ2-1; 9 positions agree with TRBD2. Trimming at V came to 6 bases and at J to 0 bases, leaving 3 bases not matched to a gene. This CDR3 has 15 amino acids. Per the germline V gene, CDR1 is MNHNS and CDR2 is SASEGT. This chain's CDR3 is CASSPTSGSYNEQFF. CDR3 nucleotides: TGTGCCAGCAGCCCGACTAGCGGCTCCTACAATGAGCAGTTCTTC.

The chain is built from TRBV6-6 and TRBJ2-1, with a possible D match to TRBD2 (5 bases). V was trimmed by 4 bases and J by 1 base, leaving 14 bases between them. Germline loops: CDR1 MNHNY, CDR2 SVGAGI (reference sequence). This CDR3 region has 16 residues. CDR3: CASSSLADESYNEQFF. CDR3 DNA: TGTGCCAGCAGTTCCCTAGCTGACGAGTCCTACAATGAGCAGTTCTTC.

As for this clone: A much bigger clone sits one base away, suggesting this may be a read error. V gene TRBV5-5 combines with J gene TRBJ2-2; D unresolved. Trimming shortened V by 2 bases and J by 5 bases, and 7 bases separated the two germline ends. There are 13 residues in the CDR3. From germline, CDR1 is SGHKS and CDR2 YYEKEE (reference sequence). CDR3 coding DNA: TGTGCCAGCAGCTTATCCCTAACCGGGGAGCTGTTTTTT. It codes for CASSLSLTGELFF.

V gene TRBV6-5 combines with J gene TRBJ1-4; the D gene is possibly TRBD1 (6 bases). The length of the CDR3 is 13 residues. Germline-derived CDR1 and CDR2 are MNHEY and SVGAGI. The ends were cut back, 6 bases at V and 8 bases at J, with 13 bases in the middle. The CDR3 sequence is CASRQGKREKLFF. CDR3 sequence (DNA): TGTGCCAGCAGACAGGGAAAGAGAGAAAAACTGTTTTTT.

This sequence joins TRBV4-2 and TRBJ2-1, with TRBD2 matching over 12 bases. CDR1 and CDR2 (germline): LGHNA, YNFKEQ. V was pared by 4 bases and J by 9 bases, with 10 bases of the junction left unmatched. The CDR3 spans 16 residues. The CDR3 bases are TGTGCCAGCAGCCGTCAACTAGCGGGAGGCAGGGGTGAGCAGTTCTTC. It codes for CASSRQLAGGRGEQFF.

V gene TRBV27 combines with J gene TRBJ1-1; 7 bases are shared with TRBD1. V lost 6 bases and J lost 0; bases outside the gene matches: 10. Germline V gene lookup returns CDR1 MNHEY and CDR2 SMNVEV (reference sequence). The length of the CDR3 is 16 residues. Here the CDR3 reads CASRSLTGWLNTEAFF. Written as DNA, the CDR3 is TGTGCCAGCAGATCCTTGACAGGGTGGTTGAACACTGAAGCTTTCTTT.

The V call is TRBV6-1, the J call TRBJ2-7, with unresolved D. Germline V gives CDR1 MNHNS, CDR2 SASEGT. The CDR3 extends over 10 amino acids. Trimming took off 8 bases at V and 3 bases at J, with 5 bases between the two ends. Here the CDR3 reads CASGDYEQYF. As DNA, the CDR3 is TGTGCCAGCGGCGACTACGAGCAGTACTTC.

This clone was counted a single time. V usage is TRBV6-1 and J usage is TRBJ2-1; TRBD1 agrees at 7 bases. CDR3 length equals 14 residues. Trimming cost V 10 bases and J 3 bases; bases outside gene matches: 9. The germline CDR1 and CDR2 sequences are MNHNS and SASEGT. CDR3 bases: TGTGCCATCGCCCGGGACAGATTCTACAATGAGCAGTTCTTC. This translates into CAIARDRFYNEQFF.

The J gene is TRBJ1-4, the V gene TRBV5-6; TRBD1 matches at 7 bases. This CDR3 has 14 amino acids. The junction had 9 bases not matched to a gene; V was cut back by 5 bases and J by 8 bases. Germline CDR1 is SGHDT and CDR2 is YYEEEE. The CDR3 here is CASRRTGEEEKLFF. The DNA of the CDR3 is TGTGCCAGCAGGCGTACAGGGGAGGAGGAAAAACTGTTTTTT.

The chain recombines TRBV29-1 with TRBJ1-1; TRBD1 matches at 7 bases. V dropped 5 bases and J dropped 2; count of bases not matched to a gene: 5. The CDR3 loop spans 13 amino acids. Per the germline V gene, CDR1 is SQVTM and CDR2 is ANQGSEA. CDR3 sequence (DNA): TGCAGCGTTTCCGGGACAGCCAACACTGAAGCTTTCTTT. This translates into CSVSGTANTEAFF.

In its sample, this clone was seen a few times. The V gene is TRBV2, the J gene TRBJ2-2, with TRBD1 matching 11 bases. Germline CDR1 is SNHLY and CDR2 is FYNNEI. V dropped 6 bases and J dropped 6; count of bases not matched to a gene: 9. The CDR3 is made up of 16 amino acids. Here the CDR3 DNA reads TGTGCCAGCAGATTCTCGGGACAGGGGGTTTCCGGGGAGCTGTTTTTT. Amino acid sequence: CASRFSGQGVSGELFF.